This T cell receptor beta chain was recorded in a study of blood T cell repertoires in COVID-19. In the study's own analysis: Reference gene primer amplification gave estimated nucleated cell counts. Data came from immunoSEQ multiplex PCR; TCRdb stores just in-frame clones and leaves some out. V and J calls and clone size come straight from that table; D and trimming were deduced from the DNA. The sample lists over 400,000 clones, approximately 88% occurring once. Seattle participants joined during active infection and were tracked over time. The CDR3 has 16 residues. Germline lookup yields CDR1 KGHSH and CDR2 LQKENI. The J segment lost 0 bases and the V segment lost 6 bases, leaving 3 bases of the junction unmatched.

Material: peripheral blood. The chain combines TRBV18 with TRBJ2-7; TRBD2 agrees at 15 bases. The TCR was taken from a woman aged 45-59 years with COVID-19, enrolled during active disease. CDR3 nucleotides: TGTGCCAGCTCTTCGGGACTAGCGGGGGGCTCCTACGAGCAGTACTTC. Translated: CASSSGLAGGSYEQYF.